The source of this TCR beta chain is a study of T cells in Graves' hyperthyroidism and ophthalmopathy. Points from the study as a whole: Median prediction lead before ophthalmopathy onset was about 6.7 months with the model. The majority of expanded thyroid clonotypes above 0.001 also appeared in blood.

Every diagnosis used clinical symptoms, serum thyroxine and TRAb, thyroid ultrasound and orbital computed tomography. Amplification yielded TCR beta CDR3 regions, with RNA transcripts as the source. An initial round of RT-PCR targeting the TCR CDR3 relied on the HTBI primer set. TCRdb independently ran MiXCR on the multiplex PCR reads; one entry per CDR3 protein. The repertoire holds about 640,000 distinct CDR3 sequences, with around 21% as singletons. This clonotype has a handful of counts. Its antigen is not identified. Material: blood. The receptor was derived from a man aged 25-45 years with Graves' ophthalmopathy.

In DNA, the CDR3 is TGTGCCAGCAGTCATGGGGGACGGGCCCAGTACTTC. Amino acids: CASSHGGRAQYF. V is TRBV3-1 and J is TRBJ2-5; the D gene could be TRBD1 or TRBD2 (5 bases each). Germline values: CDR1 LGHDT, CDR2 YNNKEL (reference sequence). The CDR3 is 12 amino acids. The V end was cut by 6 bases, the J end by 9 bases, with 14 bases between.